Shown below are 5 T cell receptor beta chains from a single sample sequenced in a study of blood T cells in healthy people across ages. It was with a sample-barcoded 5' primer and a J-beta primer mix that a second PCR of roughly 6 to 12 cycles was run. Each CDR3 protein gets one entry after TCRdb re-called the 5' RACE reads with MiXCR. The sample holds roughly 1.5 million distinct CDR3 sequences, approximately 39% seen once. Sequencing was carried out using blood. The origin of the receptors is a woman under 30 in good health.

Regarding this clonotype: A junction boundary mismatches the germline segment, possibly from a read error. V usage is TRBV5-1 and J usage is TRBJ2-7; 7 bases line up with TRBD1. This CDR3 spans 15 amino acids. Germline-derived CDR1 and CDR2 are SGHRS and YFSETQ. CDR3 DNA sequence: TGCGCCAGCGGCTTGGTGTGGGACAGCTGCTACGAGCAGTACTTC. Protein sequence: CASGLVWDSCYEQYF.

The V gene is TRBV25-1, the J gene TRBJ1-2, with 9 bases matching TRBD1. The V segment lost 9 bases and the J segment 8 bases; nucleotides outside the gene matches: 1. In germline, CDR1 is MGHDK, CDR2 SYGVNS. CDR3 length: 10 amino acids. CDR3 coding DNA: TGTGCCAGGGACAGGGGCGGCTACACCTTC. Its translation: CARDRGGYTF.

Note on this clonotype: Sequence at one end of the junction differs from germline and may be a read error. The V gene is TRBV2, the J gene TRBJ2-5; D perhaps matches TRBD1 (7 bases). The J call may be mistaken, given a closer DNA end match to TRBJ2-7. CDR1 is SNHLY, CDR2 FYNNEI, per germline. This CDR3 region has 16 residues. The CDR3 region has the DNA TGTGCCAGTAGTGAAGCCGGGGGCAGGGGGAGTGACGAGCAGTACTTC. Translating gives CASSEAGGRGSDEQYF.

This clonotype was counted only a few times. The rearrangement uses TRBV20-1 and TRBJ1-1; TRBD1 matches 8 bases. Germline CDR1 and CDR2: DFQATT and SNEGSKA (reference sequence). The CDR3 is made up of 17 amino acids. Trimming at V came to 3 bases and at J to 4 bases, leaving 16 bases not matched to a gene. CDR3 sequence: CSASGPGQVGGGTEAFF. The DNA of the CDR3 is TGCAGTGCTAGCGGCCCGGGACAGGTGGGGGGTGGCACTGAAGCTTTCTTT.

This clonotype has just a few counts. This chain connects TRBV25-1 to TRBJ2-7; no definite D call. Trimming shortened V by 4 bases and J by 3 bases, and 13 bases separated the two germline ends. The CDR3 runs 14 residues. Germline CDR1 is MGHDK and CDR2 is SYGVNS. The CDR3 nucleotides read TGTGCCAGCAGTGCCCGGATATCGGGCTACGAGCAGTACTTC. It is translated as CASSARISGYEQYF.